The TCR beta chain under discussion was sequenced for a study of long-term antiretroviral therapy in people with HIV. From germline, CDR1 is MNHNY and CDR2 SVGAGI (reference sequence). This CDR3 spans 14 amino acids. V gave up 2 bases and J gave up 6 bases, with 11 bases separating them. One or more pre-ART and two or more post-ART PBMC samples were available from each donor. Findings of the study overall: HIV repertoires had narrower CDR3 length ranges than controls. Clonotypes expanded prior to ART showed repertoire dominance at all sampled time points. Blood, drawn from the mid-2000s to the late 2010s, may reflect older ART regimens.

On this clone itself: Its antigen remains unknown.

A v3.0 immunoSEQ assay was performed at survey level. TCRdb keeps only in-frame clones here, not all; method: immunoSEQ multiplex PCR. The sample consists of about 30,000 clones, about 94% of them appearing once. The starting material was unsorted PBMCs, obtained 7.3 to 7.5 years after starting antiretroviral therapy. The V gene is TRBV6-6, the J gene TRBJ1-5; perhaps TRBD1 as D (5 bases). This receptor was taken from a man aged 50-59 years with HIV. The CDR3: CASSYGGAGQPQHF. The DNA for the CDR3 is TGTGCCAGCAGTTACGGAGGGGCTGGTCAGCCCCAGCATTTT.